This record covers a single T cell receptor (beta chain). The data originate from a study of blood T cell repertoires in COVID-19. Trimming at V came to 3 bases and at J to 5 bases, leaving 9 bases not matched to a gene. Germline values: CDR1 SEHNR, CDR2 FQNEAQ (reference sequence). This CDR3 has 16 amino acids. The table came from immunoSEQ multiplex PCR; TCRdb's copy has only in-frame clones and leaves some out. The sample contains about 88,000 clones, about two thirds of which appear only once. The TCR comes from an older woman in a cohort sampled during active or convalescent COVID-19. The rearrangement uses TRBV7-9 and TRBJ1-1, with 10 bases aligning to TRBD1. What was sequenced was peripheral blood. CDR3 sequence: CASSFSSGTGETEAFF. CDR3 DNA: TGTGCCAGCAGCTTTTCATCAGGGACAGGGGAGACTGAAGCTTTCTTT.